This passage covers 5 T cell receptor beta chains from one sample sequenced in a study of OX40 agonist ivuxolimab in advanced cancers. Profiled with immunoSEQ multiplex PCR; TCRdb holds only in-frame clones, not every one. The sample shows 9,300 or so clones, 66% of them seen only once. Sequenced material: CD4+ or CD8+ T cells sorted from blood, taken in a trial of the OX40 agonist ivuxolimab. The receptors stem from an adult with an advanced solid tumor such as melanoma, head and neck, liver or kidney cancer.

The rearrangement joins TRBV6-5 to TRBJ1-4; 8 bases match TRBD1. The CDR3 runs 15 residues. The V gene's germline CDR1 is MNHEY and CDR2 SVGAGI. Trimming took 6 bases from V and 2 from J; bases not matched to a gene: 5. CDR3 loop: CASSASGGTNEKLFF. The DNA of the CDR3 is TGTGCCAGCAGCGCCTCAGGGGGCACTAATGAAAAACTGTTTTTT.

The rearrangement uses TRBV6-6 and TRBJ2-2; TRBD1 matches 8 bases. Looked up from germline, CDR1 is MNHNY and CDR2 is SVGAGI (reference sequence). The V segment lost 0 bases and the J segment 3 bases; nucleotides outside the gene matches: 0. The CDR3 has 15 amino acids. The CDR3 loop is CASSYSGQDTGELFF. In DNA, the CDR3 is TGTGCCAGCAGTTACTCGGGACAGGACACCGGGGAGCTGTTTTTT.

The gene calls are TRBV9 and TRBJ1-1, with 8 nucleotides matching TRBD1. V shed 3 bases and J 5 bases; nucleotides not matched to a gene: 3. In germline, CDR1 is SGDLS, CDR2 YYNGEE. This CDR3 region has 13 residues. The CDR3 region is CASSETGVTEAFF. CDR3 sequence (DNA): TGTGCCAGCAGCGAGACAGGGGTAACTGAAGCTTTCTTT.

The chain is built from TRBV11-2 and TRBJ2-7; 7 nucleotides align to TRBD1. J lost 6 bases, V lost 1 base, and 9 bases had no gene match. Germline V lookup: CDR1 SGHAT, CDR2 FQNNGV. The CDR3 is made up of 15 amino acids. The CDR3 protein is CASSLGDRVVGEQYF. The CDR3 DNA reads TGTGCCAGCAGCTTAGGGGACAGAGTAGTAGGCGAGCAGTACTTC.

The chain carries TRBV7-1 and TRBJ2-3; D gene unclear. TRBV7-1 counts as an open reading frame of uncertain function. Deletions cut 5 bases from V and 0 bases from J, with 15 bases between. This CDR3 is built from 16 residues. The DNA of the CDR3 is TGTGCCAGCAGCGGGCCTGGGGTAGGTAGCACAGATACGCAGTATTTT. Its protein is CASSGPGVGSTDTQYF.